The rows below give T cell receptor beta chains drawn from one sample of a study of T cells after yellow fever vaccination. TCRdb analysed the 5' RACE reads with MiXCR anew, one entry per CDR3 protein. The sample records over 300,000 distinct CDR3 sequences, about 4% being singletons. Sequenced material: PBMCs, taken 5 days after the yellow fever booster vaccination. The receptors come from a man younger than 30 who received the YFV17D yellow fever vaccine. CDR3s include the opening cysteine and the closing phenylalanine or tryptophan. The D gene is left open where the match is weak. The size field is filled for only some rows; it gives once, few, many or a size class.

V: TRBV7-2; D: .; J: TRBJ2-5; size: few; DNA: TGTGCCAGCAGCGGGCGTTCTGGGAGGGAGACCCAGTACTTC; CDR3: CASSGRSGRETQYF
V: TRBV4-1; D: TRBD1; J: TRBJ2-1; size: many; DNA: TGCGCCAGCAGCCAAGGACAGGGAGCATCCAATGAGCAGTTCTTC; CDR3: CASSQGQGASNEQFF
V: TRBV3-1; D: TRBD2; J: TRBJ2-1; size: few; DNA: TGTGCCAGCAGCATACGGACTAGCGGGGGCCATGAGCAGTTCTTC; CDR3: CASSIRTSGGHEQFF
V: TRBV4-3; D: .; J: TRBJ2-7; size: .; DNA: TGCGCCAGCAGCCCGGGGCAGGGGGGAGAAGAGCAGTACTTC; CDR3: CASSPGQGGEEQYF
V: TRBV7-2; D: .; J: TRBJ2-3; size: .; DNA: TGTGCCAGCAGCTCCCGAGCAGGGGATACGCAGTATTTT; CDR3: CASSSRAGDTQYF
V: TRBV19; D: TRBD1; J: TRBJ1-6; size: .; DNA: TGTGCCACCACCGGACAGGGAAGGCACTATAATTCACCCCTCCACTTT; CDR3: CATTGQGRHYNSPLHF
V: TRBV12-3/TRBV12-4; D: .; J: TRBJ2-5; size: many; DNA: TGTGCCAGCATCCCCCCGGGCTCTGGGACCCAGTACTTC; CDR3: CASIPPGSGTQYF
V: TRBV4-2; D: TRBD1; J: TRBJ2-5; size: .; DNA: TGTGCCAGCAGCCAAGAAGGGGGCTCGGGGGAGACCCAGTACTTC; CDR3: CASSQEGGSGETQYF
V: TRBV5-1; D: .; J: TRBJ2-2; size: many; DNA: TGCGCCAGCAGCTTATCCCAGAACACCGGGGAGCTGTTTTTT; CDR3: CASSLSQNTGELFF
V: TRBV12-3/TRBV12-4; D: TRBD1; J: TRBJ2-5; size: few; DNA: TGTGCCAGCAGTAGACCGGGACAGGGGAAAGAGACCCAGTACTTC; CDR3: CASSRPGQGKETQYF
V: TRBV6-2/TRBV6-3; D: TRBD1; J: TRBJ2-2; size: .; DNA: TGTGCCAGCAGTATCGACAGGGGGAACACCGGGGAGCTGTTTTTT; CDR3: CASSIDRGNTGELFF
V: TRBV6-1; D: TRBD1; J: TRBJ2-2; size: few; DNA: TGTGCCAGGGGGAGGGGACAGGGGAACACCGGGGAGCTGTTTTTT; CDR3: CARGRGQGNTGELFF
V: TRBV19; D: .; J: TRBJ2-1; size: few; DNA: TGTGCCAGTAGTATCACGGATCCAGGGCAAATTGGGCAGTTCTTC; CDR3: CASSITDPGQIGQFF
V: TRBV7-9; D: .; J: TRBJ2-7; size: many; DNA: TGTGCCAGCAGCTTAGAACTCACCTACGAGCAGTACTTC; CDR3: CASSLELTYEQYF
V: TRBV28; D: .; J: TRBJ2-4; size: .; DNA: TGTGCCAGCAGTCGGGGACCACAAGCCAAAAACATTCAGTACTTC; CDR3: CASSRGPQAKNIQYF
V: TRBV5-1; D: .; J: TRBJ1-3; size: .; DNA: TGCGCCAGCAGCTCTTTGGAACGAGGAGGAAACACCATATATTTT; CDR3: CASSSLERGGNTIYF
V: TRBV7-9; D: TRBD2; J: TRBJ2-3; size: .; DNA: TGTGCCAGCAGCGTGAGCGGGGGGCCGCCAGATACGCAGTATTTT; CDR3: CASSVSGGPPDTQYF
V: TRBV7-9; D: TRBD1; J: TRBJ2-5; size: few; DNA: TGTGCCAGCAGCTTATCCAACAGGGGAGAGACCCAGTACTTC; CDR3: CASSLSNRGETQYF
V: TRBV5-1; D: .; J: TRBJ1-6; size: many; DNA: TGCGCCAGCAGCCCCAGGTTACGGGCCAATTCACCCCTCCACTTT; CDR3: CASSPRLRANSPLHF
V: TRBV7-6; D: .; J: TRBJ2-7; size: .; DNA: TGTGCCAGCAGCCCCCTGGCCGCGGGGAGCTCCTACGAGCAGTACTTC; CDR3: CASSPLAAGSSYEQYF